Listed below are T cell receptor beta chains from one sample, sequenced in a study of cytomegalovirus exposure and HLA in healthy donors. The assay was immunoSEQ multiplex PCR, and TCRdb's table has in-frame clones only and misses some. The sample includes about 240,000 clones, around 85% seen only once; the top ten take over 0.95%. Sample: PBMCs. The receptors come from a woman younger than 45 in good health and CMV-seropositive. The CDR3 runs from the conserved cysteine through the conserved F or W. Each record gives: CDR3 protein, V gene, J gene.

CDR3: CASSWGLAGQETQYF
V: TRBV5-1
J: TRBJ2-5

CDR3: CASSYSGGHLVEQFF
V: TRBV6-6
J: TRBJ2-1

CDR3: CASSLLQGGGNQPQHF
V: TRBV28
J: TRBJ1-5

CDR3: CASSRRTGGSNQPQHF
V: TRBV19
J: TRBJ1-5

CDR3: CASSLQTAKNTGELFF
V: TRBV7-6
J: TRBJ2-2

CDR3: CASSSQQGFYGYTF
V: TRBV27
J: TRBJ1-2

CDR3: CASSSSTDTQYF
V: TRBV18
J: TRBJ2-3

CDR3: CASSLGRLAGHTYNEQFF
V: TRBV7-2
J: TRBJ2-1

CDR3: CASRRTTGGAGYGYTF
V: TRBV27
J: TRBJ1-2

CDR3: CASSTLSGTSDSNEQFF
V: TRBV27
J: TRBJ2-1

CDR3: CASSLADRGSYGYTF
V: TRBV7-9
J: TRBJ1-2

CDR3: CASSYRREGSYNEQFF
V: TRBV6-6
J: TRBJ2-1

CDR3: CASSIRGRSEKLFF
V: TRBV7-2
J: TRBJ1-4

CDR3: CASSPDIGGPSGANVLTF
V: TRBV18
J: TRBJ2-6

CDR3: CASSLRQGVRSEAFF
V: TRBV4-1
J: TRBJ1-1

CDR3: CASSLSSSLVSLDEQFF
V: TRBV27
J: TRBJ2-1

CDR3: CASSREAGTVNTEAFF
V: TRBV4-1
J: TRBJ1-1

CDR3: CASSFYGDTEAFF
V: TRBV6-6
J: TRBJ1-1

CDR3: CASSQDFFRAGEFDEQYF
V: TRBV14
J: TRBJ2-7

CDR3: CASSSRPAGNTEAFF
V: TRBV5-1
J: TRBJ1-1

CDR3: CAASGTSGRGRETQYF
V: TRBV10-3
J: TRBJ2-5

CDR3: CASSLGGSNTEAFF
V: TRBV13
J: TRBJ1-1

CDR3: CASSPRQGGGSNYGYTF
V: TRBV18
J: TRBJ1-2

CDR3: CASSQGQGAPVYGYTF
V: TRBV5-6
J: TRBJ1-2

CDR3: CASSLPLAVNTGELFF
V: TRBV7-9
J: TRBJ2-2

CDR3: CASSVHDSYEQYF
V: TRBV6-1
J: TRBJ2-7

CDR3: CASSDGLAGHQETQYF
V: TRBV25-1
J: TRBJ2-5

CDR3: CASSQVGGLAANGGYTF
V: TRBV14
J: TRBJ1-2

CDR3: CASSLSEFNQPQHF
V: TRBV28
J: TRBJ1-5

CDR3: CASSAGQGNQPQHF
V: TRBV7-2
J: TRBJ1-5

CDR3: CASSVAGFTGELFF
V: TRBV9
J: TRBJ2-2

CDR3: CSVEEISPPTGRLFF
V: TRBV29-1
J: TRBJ1-4

CDR3: CASSLGGNNQPQHF
V: TRBV5-1
J: TRBJ1-5

CDR3: CASSLTRDRAYEQYF
V: TRBV7-3
J: TRBJ2-7

CDR3: CASSVPVGRAGNEQFF
V: TRBV2
J: TRBJ2-1

CDR3: CSVRMTQTTYEQYF
V: TRBV29-1
J: TRBJ2-7

CDR3: CASSSSGRDAYEQYF
V: TRBV5-6
J: TRBJ2-7

CDR3: CASSLRTSSGEQYF
V: TRBV7-6
J: TRBJ2-7

CDR3: CASRGQPSRNTIYF
V: TRBV28
J: TRBJ1-3

CDR3: CASSWAGSTGELFF
V: TRBV5-5
J: TRBJ2-2

CDR3: CASGQGTNTGELFF
V: TRBV5-6
J: TRBJ2-2

CDR3: CASRPDRAGNTIYF
V: TRBV2
J: TRBJ1-3

CDR3: CASSASSGADTQYF
V: TRBV10-2
J: TRBJ2-3

CDR3: CASGGTGLNTGELFF
V: TRBV7-9
J: TRBJ2-2

CDR3: CASSTTPGADTQYF
V: TRBV5-1
J: TRBJ2-3

CDR3: CASSLYGGGEKLFF
V: TRBV28
J: TRBJ1-4

CDR3: CASTRDSNEQFF
V: TRBV10-2
J: TRBJ2-1

CDR3: CASSPWQIYEQYF
V: TRBV18
J: TRBJ2-7

CDR3: CATRTSGSTGELFF
V: TRBV6-1
J: TRBJ2-2

CDR3: CASSSGRGTQYF
V: TRBV14
J: TRBJ2-3

CDR3: CAIRGGASSGANVLTF
V: TRBV10-3
J: TRBJ2-6

CDR3: CASSFRGFLNTEAFF
V: TRBV27
J: TRBJ1-1

CDR3: CASSSSYEQYF
V: TRBV27
J: TRBJ2-7

CDR3: CAWSTGTSAQETQYF
V: TRBV30
J: TRBJ2-5